This T cell receptor beta chain originates from a study of siplizumab effects on memory and regulatory T cells (dated by TCRdb to between 2018 and 2021). Concerning the study at large: The study examined how the anti-CD2 antibody siplizumab affects alloreactive T-cell subsets in allogeneic mixed lymphocyte reactions built from human PBMCs. Study-wide findings and limitations: Because sequences at frequencies below about 10^-5 were poorly captured, only a minor fraction of alloreactive clones could be mapped back to unstimulated subsets. Unstimulated naive T cells appeared more diverse than memory T cells, and naive cells seemed to contribute substantially to the alloresponse. A naive or memory phenotype could not be assigned to roughly 80-97% of proliferating CD4+ or CD8+ clones. No functional confirmation was obtained for the suppressive function of proliferating Tregs from siplizumab cultures. Siplizumab significantly reduced the cumulative frequency of alloreactive sequences traceable to unstimulated CD4+ memory T cells. Among mappable alloreactive CD4+ clones, the Treg-derived fraction averaged approximately 63% with siplizumab versus around 27% in control reactions.

Receptor libraries were prepared by the immunoSEQ multiplex PCR assay. Each sample had 80,000 to 100,000 TCR templates assayed by the deep sequencing platform. Genomic DNA extracted from sorted T cells was the material used for TCRbeta CDR3 sequencing. On the authors' methods: Clonal analysis of TCRbeta CDR3 data was done in the R programming language. Unstimulated samples were compared with post-reaction CFSE-low samples to define alloreactive CD4+ and CD8+ clones. Alloreactive CD4+ clones were assigned to regulatory or non-regulatory origin by matching sequences to sorted unstimulated Treg and non-Treg repertoires. Entries here come from immuneACCESS through TCRdb and include only in-frame sequences with V and J called. Some clones fail to appear in such tables; in the studies checked, an unresolved V gene covers under half of the shortfall, and the cause of the remainder is unknown. D and trimming come from the DNA, and the V and J calls and clone size come from that table. The sample table shows some 97,000 clones, and about 95% are seen once. About 1.2% of the sample is taken by the ten largest.

TCRbeta CDR3 sequencing was performed on sorted unstimulated T cells and on proliferating T cells recovered from mixed lymphocyte reactions. Fresh whole blood from over 8 HLA-typed healthy donors was used to isolate PBMCs. To map where alloreactive clones came from, CD4+ non-regulatory T cells in the unstimulated state were FACS-sorted. Relative to germline, V is 3 bases shorter and J is 6 bases shorter, with 8 bases between their ends. Counted from cysteine to phenylalanine, this CDR3 has 13 amino acids. The only DNA kept is the CDR3, 39 bases in frame from the first base. For CDR1 and CDR2, the germline V gene (reference sequence) lists LNHDA and SQIVND. Notes on this clone: The antigen this receptor binds is unknown. No base qualities exist here, and no much larger clone lies one base off it.

The sequenced material came from non-Treg CD4+ T cells sorted from blood. This sample's cell subset or site label indicates: FACS-sorted unstimulated CD4+ non-regulatory T cells. The TCR was taken from a human donor in good health. Recombination linked TRBV19 to TRBJ2-2, with the D gene uncertain. The nucleotides read TGTGCCAGTAGTATGGGTCCGTCCGGGGAGCTGTTTTTT. This yields the protein CASSMGPSGELFF.